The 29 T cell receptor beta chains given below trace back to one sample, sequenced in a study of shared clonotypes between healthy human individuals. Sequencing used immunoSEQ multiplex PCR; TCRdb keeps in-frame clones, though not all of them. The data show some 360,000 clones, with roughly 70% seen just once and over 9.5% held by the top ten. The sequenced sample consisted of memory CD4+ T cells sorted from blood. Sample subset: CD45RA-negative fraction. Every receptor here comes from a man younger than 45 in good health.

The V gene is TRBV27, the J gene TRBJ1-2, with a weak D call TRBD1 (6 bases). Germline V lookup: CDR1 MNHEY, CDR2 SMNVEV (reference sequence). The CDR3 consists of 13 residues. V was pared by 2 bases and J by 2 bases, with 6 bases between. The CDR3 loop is CASSLTGNYGYTF. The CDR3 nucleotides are TGTGCCAGCAGTTTAACAGGGAACTATGGCTACACCTTC.

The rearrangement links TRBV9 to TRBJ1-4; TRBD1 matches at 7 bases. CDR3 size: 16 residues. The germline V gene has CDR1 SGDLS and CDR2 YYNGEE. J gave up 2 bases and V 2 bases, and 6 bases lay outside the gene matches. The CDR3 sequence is CASSVEGGGTNEKLFF. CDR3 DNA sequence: TGTGCCAGCAGCGTGGAAGGGGGCGGCACTAATGAAAAACTGTTTTTT.

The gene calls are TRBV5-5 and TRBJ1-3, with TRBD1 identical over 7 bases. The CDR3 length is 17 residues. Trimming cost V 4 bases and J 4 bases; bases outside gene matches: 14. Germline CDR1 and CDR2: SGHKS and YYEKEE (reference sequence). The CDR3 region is CASSRDSFRPAGNTIYF. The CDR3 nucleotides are TGTGCCAGCAGCCGGGACAGTTTTCGACCCGCCGGAAACACCATATATTTT.

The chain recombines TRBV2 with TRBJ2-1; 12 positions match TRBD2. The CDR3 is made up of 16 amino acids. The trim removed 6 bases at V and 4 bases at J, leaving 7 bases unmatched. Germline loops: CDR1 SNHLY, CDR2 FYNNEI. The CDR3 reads CASRKLAGGGYNEQFF. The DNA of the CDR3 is TGTGCCAGCAGAAAGCTAGCGGGAGGGGGGTACAATGAGCAGTTCTTC.

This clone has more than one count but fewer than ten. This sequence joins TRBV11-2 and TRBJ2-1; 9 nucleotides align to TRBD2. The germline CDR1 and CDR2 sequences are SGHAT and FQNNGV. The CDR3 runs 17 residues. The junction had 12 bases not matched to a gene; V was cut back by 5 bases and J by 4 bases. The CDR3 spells CASSHVGVLAGYNEQFF. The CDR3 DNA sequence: TGTGCCAGCAGCCACGTCGGGGTGCTAGCGGGATACAATGAGCAGTTCTTC. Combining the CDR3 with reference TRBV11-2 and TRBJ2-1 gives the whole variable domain EAGVAQSPRYKIIEKRQSVAFWCNPISGHATLYWYQQILGQGPKLLIQFQNNGVVDDSQLPKDRFSAERLKGVDSTLKIQPAKLEDSAVYLCASSHVGVLAGYNEQFFGPGTRLTVL.

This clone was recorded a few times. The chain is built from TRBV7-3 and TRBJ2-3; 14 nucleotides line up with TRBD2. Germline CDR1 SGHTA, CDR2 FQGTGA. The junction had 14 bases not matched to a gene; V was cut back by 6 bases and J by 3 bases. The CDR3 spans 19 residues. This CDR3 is CASSTTRGTSGRSTDTQYF. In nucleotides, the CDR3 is TGTGCCAGCAGTACAACCAGGGGGACTAGCGGGAGATCGACAGATACGCAGTATTTT. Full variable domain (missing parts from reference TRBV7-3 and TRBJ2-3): GAGVSQTPSNKVTEKGKYVELRCDPISGHTALYWYRQSLGQGPEFLIYFQGTGAADDSGLPNDRFFAVRPEGSVSTLKIQRTERGDSAVYLCASSTTRGTSGRSTDTQYFGPGTRLTVL.

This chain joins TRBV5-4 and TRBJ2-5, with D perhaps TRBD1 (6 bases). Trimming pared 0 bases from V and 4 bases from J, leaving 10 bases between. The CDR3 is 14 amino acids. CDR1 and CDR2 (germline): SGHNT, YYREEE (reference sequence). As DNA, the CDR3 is TGTGCCAGCAGCTTGGAACGAGGGGGAGAGACCCAGTACTTC. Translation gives CASSLERGGETQYF.

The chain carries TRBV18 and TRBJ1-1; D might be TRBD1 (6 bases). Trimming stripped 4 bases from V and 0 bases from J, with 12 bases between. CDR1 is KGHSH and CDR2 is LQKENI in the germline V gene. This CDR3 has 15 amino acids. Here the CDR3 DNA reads TGTGCCAGCTCACAGCCGGGACACCTGAACACTGAAGCTTTCTTT. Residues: CASSQPGHLNTEAFF.

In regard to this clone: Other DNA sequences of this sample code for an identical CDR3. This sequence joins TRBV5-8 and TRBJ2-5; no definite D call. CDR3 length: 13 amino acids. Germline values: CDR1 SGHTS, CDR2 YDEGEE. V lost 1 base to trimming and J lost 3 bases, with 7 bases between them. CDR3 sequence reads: CASSLRVKETQYF. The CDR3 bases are TGTGCCAGCAGCTTGAGGGTTAAAGAGACCCAGTACTTC.

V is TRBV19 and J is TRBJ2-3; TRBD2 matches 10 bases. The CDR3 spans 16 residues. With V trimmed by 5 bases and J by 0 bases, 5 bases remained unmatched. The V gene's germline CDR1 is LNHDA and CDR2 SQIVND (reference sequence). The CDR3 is CASSVLAGASTDTQYF. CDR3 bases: TGTGCCAGTAGTGTCCTAGCGGGAGCTAGCACAGATACGCAGTATTTT. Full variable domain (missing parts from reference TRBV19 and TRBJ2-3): DGGITQSPKYLFRKEGQNVTLSCEQNLNHDAMYWYRQDPGQGLRLIYYSQIVNDFQKGDIAEGYSVSREKKESFPLTVTSAQKNPTAFYLCASSVLAGASTDTQYFGPGTRLTVL.

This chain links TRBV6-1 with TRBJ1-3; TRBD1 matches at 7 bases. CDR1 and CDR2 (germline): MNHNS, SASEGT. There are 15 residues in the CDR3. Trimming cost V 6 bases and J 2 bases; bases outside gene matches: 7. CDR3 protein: CASRPDRVAGNTIYF. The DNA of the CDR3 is TGTGCCAGCAGGCCCGACAGGGTGGCTGGAAACACCATATATTTT.

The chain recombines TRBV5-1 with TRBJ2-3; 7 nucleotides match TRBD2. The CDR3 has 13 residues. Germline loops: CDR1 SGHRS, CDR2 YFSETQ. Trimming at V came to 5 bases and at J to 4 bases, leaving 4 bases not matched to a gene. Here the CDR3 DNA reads TGCGCCAGCAGGGAGGGAGGGTCAGATACGCAGTATTTT. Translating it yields CASREGGSDTQYF.

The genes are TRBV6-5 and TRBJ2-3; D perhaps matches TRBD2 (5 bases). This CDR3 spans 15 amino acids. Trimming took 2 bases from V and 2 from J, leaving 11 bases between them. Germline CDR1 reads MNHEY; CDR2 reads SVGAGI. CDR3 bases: TGTGCCAGCAGTTACGCGGGTACCACCACAGATACGCAGTATTTT. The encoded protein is CASSYAGTTTDTQYF.

CDR3 loop: CSVESGRGYGYTF. The CDR3 bases are TGCAGCGTTGAGAGCGGCAGGGGTTATGGCTACACCTTC. J is TRBJ1-2 and V is TRBV29-1, with D tentatively TRBD1 (6 bases). Germline assignment: CDR1 SQVTM and CDR2 ANQGSEA. Trimming cost V 3 bases and J 5 bases, with 13 bases left between them. The CDR3 extends over 13 amino acids.

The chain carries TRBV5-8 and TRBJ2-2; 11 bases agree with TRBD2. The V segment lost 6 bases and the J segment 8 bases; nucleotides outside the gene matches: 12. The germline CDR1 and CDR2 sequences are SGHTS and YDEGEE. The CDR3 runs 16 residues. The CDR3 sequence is CASKASGRFPVGELFF. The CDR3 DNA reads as TGTGCCAGCAAAGCTAGCGGGAGGTTCCCGGTTGGGGAGCTGTTTTTT. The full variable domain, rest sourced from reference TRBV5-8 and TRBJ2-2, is EAGVTQSPTHLIKTRGQQATLRCSPISGHTSVYWYQQALGLGLQFLLWYDEGEERNRGNFPPRFSGRQFPNYSSELNVNALELEDSALYLCASKASGRFPVGELFFGEGSRLTVL.

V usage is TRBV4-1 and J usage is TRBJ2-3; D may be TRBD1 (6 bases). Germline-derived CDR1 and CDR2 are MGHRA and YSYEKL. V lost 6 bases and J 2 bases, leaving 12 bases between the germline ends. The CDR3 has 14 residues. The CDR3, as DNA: TGCGCCAGCAGATCCAGGGGCCCCACAGATACGCAGTATTTT. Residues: CASRSRGPTDTQYF.

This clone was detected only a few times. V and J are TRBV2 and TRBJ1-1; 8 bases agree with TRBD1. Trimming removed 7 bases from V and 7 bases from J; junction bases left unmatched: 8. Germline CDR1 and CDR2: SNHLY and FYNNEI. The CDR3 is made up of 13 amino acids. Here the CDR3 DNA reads TGTGCCAGCACTACCAGGGACAGGCGTGAAGCTTTCTTT. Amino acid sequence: CASTTRDRREAFF.

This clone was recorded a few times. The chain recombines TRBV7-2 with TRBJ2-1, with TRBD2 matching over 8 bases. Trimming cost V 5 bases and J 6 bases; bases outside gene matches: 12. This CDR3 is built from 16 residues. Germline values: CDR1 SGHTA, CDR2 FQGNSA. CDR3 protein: CASSPRGAGVINEQFF. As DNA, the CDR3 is TGTGCCAGCAGCCCCCGGGGAGCGGGAGTGATCAATGAGCAGTTCTTC.

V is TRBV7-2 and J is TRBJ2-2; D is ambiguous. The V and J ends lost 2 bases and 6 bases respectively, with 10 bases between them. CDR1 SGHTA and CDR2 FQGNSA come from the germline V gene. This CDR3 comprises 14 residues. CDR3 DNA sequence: TGTGCCAGCAGCTTAATGGCGGCAGCCGGGGAGCTGTTTTTT. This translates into CASSLMAAAGELFF.

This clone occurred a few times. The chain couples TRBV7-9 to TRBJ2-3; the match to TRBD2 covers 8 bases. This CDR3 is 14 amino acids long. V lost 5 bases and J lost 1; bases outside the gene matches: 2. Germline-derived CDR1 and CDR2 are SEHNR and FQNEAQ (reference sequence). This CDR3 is CASSDSGGTDTQYF. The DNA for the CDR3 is TGTGCCAGCAGCGATAGCGGGGGCACAGATACGCAGTATTTT.

The DNA of the CDR3 is TGTGCCACCACGACAGGGGGCGGCGGGCCCGGCTCCTACGAGCAGTACTTC. Protein sequence: CATTTGGGGPGSYEQYF. The chain couples TRBV10-3 to TRBJ2-7; 10 nucleotides line up with TRBD1. Germline V gives CDR1 ENHRY, CDR2 SYGVKD. The V segment lost 10 bases and the J segment 0 bases; nucleotides outside the gene matches: 15. CDR3 length: 17 amino acids.

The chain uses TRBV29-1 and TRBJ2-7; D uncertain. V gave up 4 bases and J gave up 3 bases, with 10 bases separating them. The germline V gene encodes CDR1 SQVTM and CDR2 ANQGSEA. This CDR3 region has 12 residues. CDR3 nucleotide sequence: TGCAGCGTTGCAGCTCAAAACTACGAGCAGTACTTC. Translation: CSVAAQNYEQYF.

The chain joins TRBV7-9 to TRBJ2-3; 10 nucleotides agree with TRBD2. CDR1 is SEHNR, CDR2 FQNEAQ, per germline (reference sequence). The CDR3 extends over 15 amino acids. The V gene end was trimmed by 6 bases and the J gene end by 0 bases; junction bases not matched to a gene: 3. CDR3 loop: CASRPSGRSTDTQYF. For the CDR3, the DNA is TGTGCCAGCAGACCTAGCGGGAGAAGCACAGATACGCAGTATTTT.

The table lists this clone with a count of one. CDR3 amino acids: CASSPQGGPLPQHF. Here the CDR3 DNA reads TGTGCCAGCAGCCCCCAGGGGGGTCCTCTGCCCCAGCATTTT. The rearrangement uses TRBV7-9 and TRBJ1-5, with TRBD1 matching 7 bases. The CDR3 is made up of 14 amino acids. The junction had 10 bases not matched to a gene; V was cut back by 5 bases and J by 9 bases. Germline CDR1 and CDR2: SEHNR and FQNEAQ (reference sequence). The full variable domain, in which reference TRBV7-9 and TRBJ1-5 provide the parts outside the CDR3, is DTGVSQNPRHKITKRGQNVTFRCDPISEHNRLYWYRQTLGQGPEFLTYFQNEAQLEKSRLLSDRFSAERPKGSFSTLEIQRTEQGDSAMYLCASSPQGGPLPQHFGDGTRLSIL.

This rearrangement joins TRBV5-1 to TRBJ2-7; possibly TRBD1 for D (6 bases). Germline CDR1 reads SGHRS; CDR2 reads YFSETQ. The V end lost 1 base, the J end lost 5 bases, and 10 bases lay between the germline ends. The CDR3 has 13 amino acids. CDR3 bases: TGCGCCAGCAGCTTGCCAGGGGTCGACGAGCAGTACTTC. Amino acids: CASSLPGVDEQYF.

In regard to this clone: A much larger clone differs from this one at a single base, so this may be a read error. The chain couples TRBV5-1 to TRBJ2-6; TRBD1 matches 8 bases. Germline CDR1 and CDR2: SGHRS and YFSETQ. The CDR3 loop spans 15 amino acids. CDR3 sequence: CASSAGTGGTNVLTF. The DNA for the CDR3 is TGCGCCAGCAGCGCGGGGACAGGTGGGACCAACGTCCTGACTTTC.

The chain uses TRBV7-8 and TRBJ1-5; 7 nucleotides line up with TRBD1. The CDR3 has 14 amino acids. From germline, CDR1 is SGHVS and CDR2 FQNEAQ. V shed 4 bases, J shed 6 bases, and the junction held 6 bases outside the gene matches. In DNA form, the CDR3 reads TGTGCCAGCAGCTCCCAAGGGGGCAGTCAGCCCCAGCATTTT. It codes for CASSSQGGSQPQHF.

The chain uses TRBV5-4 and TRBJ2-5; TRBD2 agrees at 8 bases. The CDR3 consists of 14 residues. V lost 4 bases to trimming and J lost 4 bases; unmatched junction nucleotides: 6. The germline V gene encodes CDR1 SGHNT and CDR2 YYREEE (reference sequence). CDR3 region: CASSTSGSPETQYF. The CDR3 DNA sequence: TGTGCCAGCAGCACCAGCGGGAGCCCAGAGACCCAGTACTTC.

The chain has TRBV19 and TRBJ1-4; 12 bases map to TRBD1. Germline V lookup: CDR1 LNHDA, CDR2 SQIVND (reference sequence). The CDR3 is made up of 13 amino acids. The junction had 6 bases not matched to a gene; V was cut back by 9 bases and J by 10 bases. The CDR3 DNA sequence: TGTGCCAGCACAGGGACAGGGGGCGGAAAACTGTTTTTT. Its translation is CASTGTGGGKLFF.